This entry lists 20 T cell receptor beta chains sequenced from one sample in a study of shared T cell receptors in the human thymus. The method was immunoSEQ multiplex PCR; TCRdb's version includes in-frame clones alone and lacks a portion of them. The sample consists of approximately 660,000 clones, 88% of them appearing once. A further study also used this sample, focusing on human thymus T cells.

The sequencing sample was made of thymocytes. The receptors stem from a boy under two years old with a congenital heart defect.

Comments on this clone: The sample contains more than one DNA sequence encoding this CDR3. The V call is TRBV5-1, the J call TRBJ2-1, with 10 positions matching TRBD2. CDR3 length: 15 residues. With V trimmed by 4 bases and J by 0 bases, 1 base remained unmatched. Germline values: CDR1 SGHRS, CDR2 YFSETQ. Here the CDR3 reads CASSRTSGSYNEQFF. The CDR3 bases are TGCGCCAGCAGCCGGACTAGCGGCTCCTACAATGAGCAGTTCTTC.

This chain links TRBV21-1 with TRBJ2-7; the D call TRBD1 from the table was never checked on the DNA. TRBV21-1 is classified as a pseudogene. The CDR3 is 14 amino acids. DNA for the CDR3: TGTGCCAGCAGCGGGGGCCAGGGGATCGGCGAGCAGTACTTC. Translating it yields CASSGGQGIGEQYF.

The V and J genes are TRBV4-2 and TRBJ2-3, with 8 bases lining up with TRBD2. The CDR3 sequence is 18 residues long. Germline trimming cut 0 bases from V and 1 base from J; bases unmatched to any gene: 9. Germline V gives CDR1 LGHNA, CDR2 YNFKEQ. CDR3 in DNA: TGTGCCAGCAGCCAAGAGGCCCCTAGCGGGTTGGGCACAGATACGCAGTATTTT. Translation gives CASSQEAPSGLGTDTQYF.

The rearrangement uses TRBV4-1 and TRBJ2-7, with 8 bases identical to TRBD2. Germline V lookup: CDR1 MGHRA, CDR2 YSYEKL. Unmatched junction bases numbered 10, after V lost 1 base and J lost 2 bases. This CDR3 comprises 17 residues. For the CDR3, the DNA is TGCGCCAGCAGCCAAGGGGGTCCTAGCGGGTTGCCCTACGAGCAGTACTTC. Encoded protein: CASSQGGPSGLPYEQYF.

The chain has TRBV6-6 and TRBJ1-2, with TRBD1 identical over 7 bases. The V and J ends lost 6 bases and 3 bases, in that order; junction bases with no gene match: 10. Germline CDR1 and CDR2: MNHNY and SVGAGI (reference sequence). The CDR3 extends over 15 amino acids. CDR3 bases: TGTGCCAGCAGCCGCCGAGACAGGGCTGACTATGGCTACACCTTC. Amino acid sequence: CASSRRDRADYGYTF.

V gene TRBV7-3 combines with J gene TRBJ2-7; 7 nucleotides align to TRBD1. The CDR3 consists of 17 residues. V lost 5 bases to trimming and J lost 1 base; unmatched junction nucleotides: 14. In germline, CDR1 is SGHTA, CDR2 FQGTGA. CDR3 protein: CASSLQGSKDFSYEQYF. The CDR3, as DNA: TGTGCCAGCAGCCTACAGGGGAGTAAGGACTTTTCCTACGAGCAGTACTTC.

V and J are TRBV19 and TRBJ2-2; 12 positions agree with TRBD2. The CDR3 has 17 residues. The V gene's germline CDR1 is LNHDA and CDR2 SQIVND (reference sequence). V gave up 8 bases and J gave up 4 bases; unmatched junction bases: 11. CDR3 bases: TGTGCCAGTTGTTCGACTAGCGGGAGCTCCCCCACCGGGGAGCTGTTTTTT. It encodes CASCSTSGSSPTGELFF.

The CDR3 nucleotides are TGTGCCAGTAGTAGTAATAGCGGGAGAGTCGGGTTCTTC. Protein sequence: CASSSNSGRVGFF. The gene calls are TRBV19 and TRBJ2-1; TRBD2 aligns across 9 bases. The CDR3 runs 13 residues. Losses at the gene ends were 4 bases for V and 15 bases for J; bases not matched to a gene: 10. Germline V lookup: CDR1 LNHDA, CDR2 SQIVND (reference sequence). Looking up the rest from reference TRBV19 and TRBJ2-1 gives the full variable domain: DGGITQSPKYLFRKEGQNVTLSCEQNLNHDAMYWYRQDPGQGLRLIYYSQIVNDFQKGDIAEGYSVSREKKESFPLTVTSAQKNPTAFYLCASSSNSGRVGFFGPGTRLTVL.

The chain couples TRBV11-2 to TRBJ2-3; 11 positions agree with TRBD2. Trimming at V came to 3 bases and at J to 4 bases, leaving 0 bases not matched to a gene. Germline V gene data show CDR1 as SGHAT and CDR2 as FQNNGV. The CDR3 has 14 amino acids. The CDR3 loop is CASSFSGRADTQYF. CDR3 nucleotides: TGTGCCAGCAGCTTTAGCGGGAGGGCAGATACGCAGTATTTT.

The chain uses TRBV11-2 and TRBJ2-7, with a possible D match to TRBD1 (6 bases). Trimming took off 5 bases at V and 5 bases at J, with 16 bases between the two ends. This CDR3 spans 14 amino acids. Germline CDR1 is SGHAT and CDR2 is FQNNGV. CDR3 nucleotide sequence: TGTGCCAGCAGCCTCCGGGACACGGACGACGAGCAGTACTTC. Protein product: CASSLRDTDDEQYF.

This chain links TRBV7-2 with TRBJ2-7; possibly TRBD1 for D (6 bases). The CDR3 is 13 amino acids. V shed 3 bases and J shed 9 bases, with 15 bases lying between them. CDR1 SGHTA and CDR2 FQGNSA come from the germline V gene. CDR3 in amino acids: CASSLQGIAGQYF. CDR3 in DNA: TGTGCCAGCAGCTTGCAGGGGATAGCCGGGCAGTACTTC.

The chain carries TRBV27 and TRBJ1-2, with 7 bases aligning to TRBD1. The trim removed 6 bases at V and 7 bases at J, leaving 8 bases unmatched. CDR3 length equals 13 residues. Germline loops: CDR1 MNHEY, CDR2 SMNVEV (reference sequence). The CDR3: CASRLGTAFGYTF. CDR3 DNA: TGTGCCAGCAGACTCGGGACAGCCTTTGGCTACACCTTC.

The gene calls are TRBV27 and TRBJ2-7; tentative D call: TRBD1 (6 bases). Germline V gives CDR1 MNHEY, CDR2 SMNVEV (reference sequence). Trimming pared 0 bases from V and 4 bases from J, leaving 10 bases between. This CDR3 is built from 14 residues. The DNA of the CDR3 is TGTGCCAGCAGTTTATCAGGGGGTTTGTACGAGCAGTACTTC. As protein: CASSLSGGLYEQYF.

The V and J genes are TRBV27 and TRBJ1-1, with 9 positions matching TRBD1. Per the germline V gene, CDR1 is MNHEY and CDR2 is SMNVEV (reference sequence). CDR3 length: 15 residues. J lost 1 base, V lost 6 bases, and 6 bases had no gene match. CDR3 in amino acids: CASRNTTGGNTEAFF. CDR3 coding DNA: TGTGCCAGCAGGAATACGACAGGGGGGAACACTGAAGCTTTCTTT.

The chain combines TRBV29-1 with TRBJ2-7, with D perhaps TRBD2 (6 bases). With 7 bases removed from V and 0 bases from J, the gap between germline ends came to 13 bases. Germline CDR1 SQVTM, CDR2 ANQGSEA. The length of the CDR3 is 13 residues. In DNA, the CDR3 is TGCAGCGCTCTGGGGCGGGACTCCTACGAGCAGTACTTC. Amino acid sequence: CSALGRDSYEQYF.

This clone was observed a single time. This chain connects TRBV27 to TRBJ1-4; a possible D gene is TRBD1 (6 bases). The V end was cut by 6 bases, the J end by 8 bases, with 19 bases between. This CDR3 has 15 residues. In germline, CDR1 is MNHEY, CDR2 SMNVEV (reference sequence). This chain's CDR3 is CASRTIGGPWEKLFF. In DNA, the CDR3 is TGTGCCAGCAGAACGATCGGGGGGCCCTGGGAAAAACTGTTTTTT.

The chain links TRBV6-4 to TRBJ2-2; D unresolved. The CDR3 is made up of 15 amino acids. Trimming shortened V by 9 bases and J by 6 bases, and 20 bases separated the two germline ends. Per germline, CDR1 MRHNA and CDR2 SNTAGT. CDR3: CASRRGGTKSGELFF. The CDR3, as DNA: TGTGCCAGTCGACGTGGCGGAACGAAGTCCGGGGAGCTGTTTTTT.

J is TRBJ2-7 and V is TRBV19; possibly TRBD2 for D (6 bases). Germline lookup yields CDR1 LNHDA and CDR2 SQIVND (reference sequence). V lost 3 bases, J lost 0 bases, and 15 bases lay in between. CDR3 length: 16 amino acids. In nucleotides, the CDR3 is TGTGCCAGTAGTATCATCGGGAGACATCCCTCCTACGAGCAGTACTTC. Its translation is CASSIIGRHPSYEQYF. Drawing the rest from reference TRBV19 and TRBJ2-7, the complete variable domain is DGGITQSPKYLFRKEGQNVTLSCEQNLNHDAMYWYRQDPGQGLRLIYYSQIVNDFQKGDIAEGYSVSREKKESFPLTVTSAQKNPTAFYLCASSIIGRHPSYEQYFGPGTRLTVT.

This chain links TRBV28 with TRBJ2-7; the match to TRBD2 covers 9 bases. Germline V lookup: CDR1 MDHEN, CDR2 SYDVKM. The CDR3 has 14 residues. V lost 10 bases, J lost 2 bases, and 9 bases stayed unmatched. The CDR3 is CATWSTSGTYEQYF. CDR3 coding DNA: TGTGCCACCTGGTCGACTAGCGGTACCTACGAGCAGTACTTC.

The chain uses TRBV6-9 and TRBJ2-1; D unclear. The V end lost 4 bases, the J end lost 8 bases, and 6 bases lay between the germline ends. The CDR3 has 11 amino acids. Germline assignment: CDR1 MNHGY and CDR2 SVAAGI. The DNA of the CDR3 is TGTGCCAGCAGTTCAGACTATGAGCAGTTCTTC. Its protein product is CASSSDYEQFF.